This T cell receptor beta chain was identified in a study of T cell responses to AZD1222 COVID-19 vaccine. TCRdb's table, derived via immunoSEQ multiplex PCR, lists solely in-frame clones and lacks some. Seen here are 90,000 to 120,000 clones, over 85% observed once, and the top ten hold roughly 2%. The count of this clone is one. Its target is unknown. The CDR3 consists of 16 residues. Germline lookup yields CDR1 MDHEN and CDR2 SYDVKM. V gave up 2 bases and J gave up 6 bases, with 17 bases separating them. Study-wide results and caveats: Donors were chiefly white British, with a greater number of females, and clonal diversity was perhaps underestimated. Unmutated regions of variants are reportedly targeted by nearly half of spike-specific TCRs. CD4 TCRs covered the whole spike, strongest at regions 160-218 and 743-854.

This receptor was identified in an adult in good health. V gene TRBV28 combines with J gene TRBJ1-5; D is perhaps TRBD1 (6 bases). The sequencing here drew on peripheral blood, taken on day 0 of AZD1222 vaccination. DNA for the CDR3: TGTGCCAGCAGTTTAATGTATGGGGGGGCGAGTCAGCCCCAGCATTTT. Translating it yields CASSLMYGGASQPQHF.